These 4 T cell receptor beta chains originate from one sample sequenced in a study of neoadjuvant anti-PD-1 for oral cavity cancer. Sequencing was performed with immunoSEQ multiplex PCR; in TCRdb, only in-frame clones are kept and a portion is missing. Counted here are approximately 72,000 clones, around 83% occurring once; the ten biggest clones make up less than 4%. The starting material was PBMCs, obtained before nivolumab (anti-PD-1) treatment. The origin of the receptors is a person aged 40 to 85 with oral cavity squamous cell carcinoma.

The chain has TRBV5-1 and TRBJ1-6, with a tentative D call TRBD1 (5 bases). V lost 0 bases and J 10 bases, leaving 14 bases between the germline ends. The CDR3 totals 15 residues. Germline V gene sequence: CDR1 SGHRS, CDR2 YFSETQ. CDR3 nucleotides: TGCGCCAGCAGCTTGGAAGGGTCGGGGGGATCACCCCTCCACTTT. Encoded protein: CASSLEGSGGSPLHF.

This chain uses TRBV9 with TRBJ2-1; D uncertain. Germline values: CDR1 SGDLS, CDR2 YYNGEE. The CDR3 has 14 amino acids. With 0 bases removed from V and 6 bases from J, the gap between germline ends came to 10 bases. CDR3 amino acids: CASSVVPNPNEQFF. CDR3 DNA sequence: TGTGCCAGCAGCGTAGTCCCAAACCCCAATGAGCAGTTCTTC.

This chain connects TRBV9 to TRBJ1-2, with TRBD1 matching 8 bases. V lost 4 bases, J lost 1 base, and 12 bases stayed unmatched. The CDR3 loop spans 17 amino acids. The V gene's germline CDR1 is SGDLS and CDR2 YYNGEE. DNA of the CDR3: TGTGCCAGCAGCCCCCGACAGGGGAGGGCTAATAACTATGGCTACACCTTC. Translating gives CASSPRQGRANNYGYTF. Combining the CDR3 with reference TRBV9 and TRBJ1-2 gives the whole variable domain DSGVTQTPKHLITATGQRVTLRCSPRSGDLSVYWYQQSLDQGLQFLIQYYNGEERAKGNILERFSAQQFPDLHSELNLSSLELGDSALYFCASSPRQGRANNYGYTFGSGTRLTVV.

The rearrangement uses TRBV11-2 and TRBJ1-3, with D possibly being TRBD1 (5 bases). This CDR3 spans 15 amino acids. Germline CDR1 is SGHAT and CDR2 is FQNNGV. V was cut by 5 bases and J by 3 bases, with 14 bases left in between. CDR3: CASSMLAGFGNTIYF. The CDR3 DNA reads TGTGCCAGCAGCATGTTAGCAGGGTTTGGAAACACCATATATTTT.